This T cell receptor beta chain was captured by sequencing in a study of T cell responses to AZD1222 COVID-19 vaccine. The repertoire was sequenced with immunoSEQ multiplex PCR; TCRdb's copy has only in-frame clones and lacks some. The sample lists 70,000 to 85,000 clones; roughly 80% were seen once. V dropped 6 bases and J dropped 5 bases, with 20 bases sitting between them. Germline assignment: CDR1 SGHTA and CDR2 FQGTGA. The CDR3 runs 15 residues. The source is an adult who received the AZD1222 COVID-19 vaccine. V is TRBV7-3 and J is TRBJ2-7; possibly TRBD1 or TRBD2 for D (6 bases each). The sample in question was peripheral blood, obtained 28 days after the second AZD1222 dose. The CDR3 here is CASSFMGGAQDEQYF. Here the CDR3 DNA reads TGTGCCAGCAGTTTTATGGGGGGCGCCCAGGACGAGCAGTACTTC.